Each of the 9 T cell receptor beta chains below was sequenced from the same sample in a study of human T cells and chemical hapten exposure. Specified time point: pre-sensitization, week 0. This sample's treatment: therapeutic diphenylcyclopropenone sensitization with weekly scalp DPC. Each CDR3 protein is one row after TCRdb ran MiXCR on the RACE reads. The sample lists some 300,000 distinct CDR3 sequences; about 5% were seen once. The source material was whole blood, sampled in connection with sensitization to the hapten diphenylcyclopropenone (DPC). These receptors originate from a woman younger than 35 with alopecia areata. Some clones in this sample may be carry-over from other donors' samples.

The gene calls are TRBV20-1 and TRBJ2-3, with D hard to call. The CDR3 totals 11 residues. Germline V gene sequence: CDR1 DFQATT, CDR2 SNEGSKA (reference sequence). Between the trimmed V and J ends, which lost 7 bases and 6 bases, there was a span of 11 bases. The CDR3: CSGEVQDTQYF. CDR3 nucleotide sequence: TGCAGTGGGGAAGTCCAGGATACGCAGTATTTT.

This clonotype has at least ten counts. The chain uses TRBV28 and TRBJ1-5, with no clear D. The germline CDR1 and CDR2 sequences are MDHEN and SYDVKM. CDR3 length equals 14 residues. Trimming removed 2 bases at V and 9 bases at J, with 14 bases between. The CDR3 coding sequence is TGTGCCAGCAGTTTACCCGGGAGCGGGAGGCCCCAGCATTTT. As protein: CASSLPGSGRPQHF.

This clonotype has a single count. The J gene is TRBJ2-5, the V gene TRBV7-8; the D is unclear. The CDR3 runs to 11 residues. CDR1 and CDR2 (germline): SGHVS, FQNEAQ. The V end was cut by 5 bases, the J end by 5 bases, with 6 bases between. The CDR3 DNA reads as TGTGCCAGCAGCAGAATTGAGACCCAGTACTTC. The encoded protein is CASSRIETQYF.

The rearrangement links TRBV3-1 to TRBJ2-1; 10 bases agree with TRBD2. Germline V gene sequence: CDR1 LGHDT, CDR2 YNNKEL (reference sequence). The CDR3 is made up of 17 amino acids. V trimming: 0 bases; J trimming: 3 bases; junction bases outside the gene matches: 5. The CDR3 protein is CASSQDLTSGDYNEQFF. CDR3 in DNA: TGTGCCAGCAGCCAAGATCTTACTAGCGGGGACTACAATGAGCAGTTCTTC.

This clonotype was seen repeatedly, ten times or more. The germline gene is not matched at one end of the junction; a read error may be the cause. This rearrangement joins TRBV7-7 to TRBJ2-5; D is unresolved. The CDR3 is 14 residues long. CDR1 and CDR2 (germline): SSHAT, FNYEAQ (reference sequence). The CDR3 sequence: CASSLATPPETQYF. The CDR3 DNA reads TGTGCTAGCAGCTTAGCTACCCCCCCGGAGACCCAGTACTTC.

This clonotype was seen at least ten times. The V and J genes are TRBV7-3 and TRBJ1-1, with D tentatively TRBD1 (6 bases). The germline gives CDR1 SGHTA, CDR2 FQGTGA. The germline V and J ends were trimmed by 4 bases and 4 bases, with 13 bases remaining between them. This CDR3 is 14 amino acids long. The CDR3 coding sequence is TGTGCCAGCAGCTCACAGGGTGATGGCACTGAAGCTTTCTTT. It codes for CASSSQGDGTEAFF.

This clonotype has ten or more counts. This rearrangement joins TRBV9 to TRBJ1-3; no definite D call. In germline, CDR1 is SGDLS, CDR2 YYNGEE. The CDR3 length is 17 residues. V was trimmed by 3 bases and J by 0 bases, leaving 16 bases between them. CDR3 loop: CASSDRRAASSGNTIYF. The CDR3 DNA reads TGTGCCAGCAGCGACCGGAGGGCGGCTAGCTCTGGAAACACCATATATTTT.

With regard to this clonotype: A read error may explain this, as a much larger clone is one base away. The genes are TRBV12-3 or TRBV12-4 and TRBJ1-1; possible D gene TRBD1, 5 bases. The V end was cut by 2 bases, the J end by 4 bases, with 8 bases between. The CDR3 covers 13 residues. The CDR3 spells CASSLLGLTEAFF. DNA for the CDR3: TGTGCCAGCAGTTTACTGGGGCTCACTGAAGCTTTCTTT.

Ten or more counts support this clonotype. The chain recombines TRBV18 with TRBJ1-4; D is unclear. This CDR3 is built from 12 residues. CDR1 and CDR2 (germline): KGHSH, LQKENI. Trimming left V 4 bases short and J 1 base short, with 1 base between. The CDR3: CASSQTNEKLFF. The CDR3 DNA sequence: TGTGCCAGCTCACAAACTAATGAAAAACTGTTTTTT. The variable domain in full, with the rest retrieved from reference TRBV18 and TRBJ1-4, is NAGVMQNPRHLVRRRGQEARLRCSPMKGHSHVYWYRQLPEEGLKFMVYLQKENIIDESGMPKERFSAEFPKEGPSILRIQQVVRGDSAAYFCASSQTNEKLFFGSGTQLSVL.